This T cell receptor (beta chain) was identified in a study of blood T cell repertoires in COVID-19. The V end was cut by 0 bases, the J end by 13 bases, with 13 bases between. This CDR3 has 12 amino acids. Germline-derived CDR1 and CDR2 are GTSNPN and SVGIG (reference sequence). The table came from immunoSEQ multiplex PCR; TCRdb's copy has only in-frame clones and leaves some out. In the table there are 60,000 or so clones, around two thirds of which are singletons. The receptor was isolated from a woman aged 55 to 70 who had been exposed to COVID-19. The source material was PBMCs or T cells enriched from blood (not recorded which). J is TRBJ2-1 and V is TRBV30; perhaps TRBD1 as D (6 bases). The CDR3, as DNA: TGTGCCTGGAGTGTACAGGGACGGAAACAGTTCTTC. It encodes CAWSVQGRKQFF.